The source of this TCR beta chain is a study of shared clonotypes between healthy human individuals. Turning to the study itself: Three CD4 naive, three CD4 memory, two CD8 naive and one CD8 memory plate were used per donor.

Germline V gene lookup returns CDR1 SGDLS and CDR2 YYNGEE. Trimming shortened V by 1 base and J by 5 bases, and 16 bases separated the two germline ends. The CDR3 loop spans 16 amino acids. Samples underwent the assay at deep level. Sequenced by immunoSEQ multiplex PCR; TCRdb stores in-frame clones only, minus some. The table has 2 million to 3 million clones, approximately 94% seen once. All donors qualified as healthy HIV-negative adults and had experienced no recent acute infections or vaccinations. The sample consisted of naive CD4+ T cells from PBMCs. The subset was: CD45RA+ positively selected. The V call is TRBV9, the J call TRBJ1-3; D uncertain. The sequence derives from a man aged 18 to 29 in good health. Some clones in this sample may be carry-over from other donors' samples. The CDR3 loop is CASSVKQDLKRNTIYF. For the CDR3, the DNA is TGTGCCAGCAGCGTAAAGCAGGACCTTAAAAGAAACACCATATATTTT.